Included here is one T cell receptor (beta chain) sequence, with context. Its antigen is still unknown. The data derive from a study of shared clonotypes between healthy human individuals. In the study overall: The donors, a couple of women and a few men, were aged 18 to 49.

V lost 4 bases to trimming and J lost 0 bases, with 7 bases between them. The CDR3 runs to 14 residues. Looked up from germline, CDR1 is ENHRY and CDR2 is SYGVKD. Notes on the study in general: Naive subsets typically showed greater estimated richness than memory subsets.

Deep-level running was used for the assay. For sorted subsets, approximately 180 ng DNA per replicate equaled approximately 30,000 T cell genomes. The assay was immunoSEQ multiplex PCR, and TCRdb's table has in-frame clones only and misses some. The sample has roughly 2,300,000 clones, 92% seen once; the top ten hold roughly 0.34%. The specimen sequenced was naive CD4+ T cells from PBMCs. Indicated subset: CD45RA+ positively selected. The receptor comes from a man aged 18 to 35 in good health. Some clones in this sample may be carry-over from other donors' samples. The V gene is TRBV10-3, the J gene TRBJ1-3; TRBD1 might be the D (5 bases). The CDR3 loop reads CAISGQISGNTIYF. The DNA of the CDR3 is TGTGCCATCAGTGGACAGATCTCTGGAAACACCATATATTTT.